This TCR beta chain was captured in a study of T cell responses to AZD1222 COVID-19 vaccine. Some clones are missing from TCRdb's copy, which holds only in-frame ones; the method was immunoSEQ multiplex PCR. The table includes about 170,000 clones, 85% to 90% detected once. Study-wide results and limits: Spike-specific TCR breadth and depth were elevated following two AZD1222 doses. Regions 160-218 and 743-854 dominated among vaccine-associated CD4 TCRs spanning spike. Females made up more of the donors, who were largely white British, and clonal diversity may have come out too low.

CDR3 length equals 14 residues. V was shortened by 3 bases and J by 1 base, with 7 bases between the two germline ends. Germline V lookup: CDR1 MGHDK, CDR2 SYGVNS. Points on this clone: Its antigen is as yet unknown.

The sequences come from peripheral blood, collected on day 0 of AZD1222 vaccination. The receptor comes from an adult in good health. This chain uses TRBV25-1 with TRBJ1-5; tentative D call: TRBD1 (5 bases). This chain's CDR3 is CASSDRVSNQPQHF. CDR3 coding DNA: TGTGCCAGCAGTGACAGGGTCAGCAATCAGCCCCAGCATTTT.